Listed below are T cell receptor beta chains from one sample, sequenced in a study of cytomegalovirus exposure and HLA in healthy donors. Using immunoSEQ multiplex PCR, the repertoire was profiled, and TCRdb retains in-frame clones only, with some absent. The table includes more than 85,000 clones, approximately 70% detected once. Specimen: PBMCs. The receptors come from a woman in her 70s in good health and CMV-seropositive. Both conserved end residues are trimmed from each CDR3.

j_call: TRBJ1-2
v_call: TRBV6-5
cdr3_aa: ASSSQEGAPGYT

j_call: TRBJ2-7
v_call: TRBV6-6
cdr3_aa: ASSRTSGVDYEQY

j_call: TRBJ1-5
v_call: TRBV7-6
cdr3_aa: ASSFGTGAEEPQH

j_call: TRBJ2-3
v_call: TRBV13
cdr3_aa: ASSLGRLAFGDTQY

j_call: TRBJ2-3
v_call: TRBV7-2
cdr3_aa: ASSPWTSGGALGDTQY

j_call: TRBJ2-1
v_call: TRBV9
cdr3_aa: ASSPLGQEVPNEQF

j_call: TRBJ2-5
v_call: TRBV9
cdr3_aa: ASSVWGQQETQY

j_call: TRBJ1-4
v_call: TRBV30
cdr3_aa: AWSAQGEKLF

j_call: TRBJ1-3
v_call: TRBV6-6
cdr3_aa: ASRQGAVNTIY

j_call: TRBJ1-2
v_call: TRBV19
cdr3_aa: ASSISGTASNFGYT

j_call: TRBJ2-3
v_call: TRBV10-3
cdr3_aa: AISGRGSTDTQY